The clone carrying this TCR beta chain was counted between two and nine times. TCRdb recomputed calls from the RT-PCR reads with MiXCR, one row per CDR3 protein. Of approximately 520,000 distinct CDR3 sequences listed, more than 15% are singletons. This specimen belongs to a study of response to subunit inactivated influenza vaccine. This CDR3 is built from 13 residues. The ends were cut back, 4 bases at V and 4 bases at J, with 8 bases in the middle. The germline CDR1 and CDR2 sequences are MNHNS and SASEGT. The chain joins TRBV6-1 to TRBJ1-5, with D hard to call. This receptor was obtained from a man in his fifties or sixties who received an inactivated influenza vaccine. Sequences were derived from CD4+ T cells sorted from PBMCs, sampled roughly 24 months after vaccination. The CDR3 bases are TGTGCCAGCAGTGGGGGTCAGAATCAGCCCCAGCATTTT. This gives the protein CASSGGQNQPQHF.